This T cell receptor (beta chain) was identified in a study of T cell responses to AZD1222 COVID-19 vaccine. About this clone: Its target is not known.

The CDR3 sequence is 13 residues long. Germline V lookup: CDR1 SQVTM, CDR2 ANQGSEA. With 4 bases removed from V and 6 bases from J, the gap between germline ends came to 13 bases. Study outcomes and limitations: Seropositive status at baseline applied to only 6 or 7 AZD1222 recipients. Unmutated variant regions reportedly attract nearly half of all spike-specific TCRs.

TCRdb's copy holds only in-frame clones and misses some; the assay was immunoSEQ multiplex PCR. Altogether 150,000 or so clones are present, 87% being singletons, with the ten largest covering roughly a tenth. The sequencing used peripheral blood, collected 28 days after the second AZD1222 dose. This chain connects TRBV29-1 to TRBJ2-1, with D unresolved. This TCR was recovered from an adult who received the AZD1222 COVID-19 vaccine. This CDR3 reads CSVVTAQPNEQFF. The CDR3 region has the DNA TGCAGCGTTGTAACAGCTCAACCCAATGAGCAGTTCTTC.